The 29 T cell receptor beta chains given below trace back to one sample, sequenced in a study of T cell responses to AZD1222 COVID-19 vaccine. TCRdb's table, derived via immunoSEQ multiplex PCR, lists solely in-frame clones and lacks some. The sample lists over 100,000 clones; around nine tenths were seen once. The sample consisted of peripheral blood, taken on day 0 of AZD1222 vaccination. Receptor source: an adult in good health.

This chain links TRBV29-1 with TRBJ1-1, with D unclear. The CDR3 is 13 residues long. In germline, CDR1 is SQVTM, CDR2 ANQGSEA. Trimming stripped 7 bases from V and 0 bases from J, with 12 bases between. CDR3 residues: CSALRPLNTEAFF. CDR3 in DNA: TGCAGCGCCCTCCGCCCGCTGAACACTGAAGCTTTCTTT.

CDR3 region: CASSPTGAGANYGYTF. CDR3 DNA sequence: TGTGCCAGCAGTCCCACAGGTGCCGGAGCTAACTATGGCTACACCTTC. The chain has TRBV3-1 (or the pseudogene TRBV3-2) and TRBJ1-2; perhaps TRBD1 as D (5 bases). Germline assignment: CDR1 LGHDT and CDR2 YNNKEL (reference sequence). Trimming removed 6 bases at V and 0 bases at J, with 17 bases between. There are 16 residues in the CDR3.

The gene calls are TRBV15 and TRBJ2-2, with TRBD1 as a possible D gene (6 bases). The CDR3 covers 19 residues. V gave up 4 bases and J gave up 0 bases, with 21 bases separating them. Germline V gene lookup returns CDR1 LNHNV and CDR2 YYDKDF (reference sequence). The DNA of the CDR3 is TGTGCCACCAGCATCCTCCCGTGGACAGTCACCACGAACACCGGGGAGCTGTTTTTT. Its protein product is CATSILPWTVTTNTGELFF.

The V gene is TRBV5-6, the J gene TRBJ2-7; D call uncertain. Trimming left V 3 bases short and J 4 bases short, with 5 bases between. The CDR3 runs 11 residues. Germline assignment: CDR1 SGHDT and CDR2 YYEEEE. The CDR3 coding sequence is TGTGCCAGCAGCTCGACGTACGAGCAGTACTTC. It specifies CASSSTYEQYF.

The chain joins TRBV7-8 to TRBJ1-5, with D perhaps TRBD1 (6 bases). The length of the CDR3 is 14 residues. Deletions cut 2 bases from V and 5 bases from J, with 10 bases between. Germline CDR1 and CDR2: SGHVS and FQNEAQ. The CDR3 nucleotides are TGTGCCAGCAGCTTACGGACAGTCGATCAGCCCCAGCATTTT. This sequence encodes CASSLRTVDQPQHF.

This chain joins TRBV5-1 and TRBJ2-1; 7 bases agree with TRBD1. Germline V gene sequence: CDR1 SGHRS, CDR2 YFSETQ. Trimming removed 7 bases from V and 6 bases from J; junction bases left unmatched: 4. CDR3 length equals 12 residues. The CDR3 is CASRGQTNEQFF. CDR3 DNA sequence: TGCGCCAGCCGGGGACAGACCAATGAGCAGTTCTTC.

The chain employs TRBV9 and TRBJ1-5; D not certain. The V end was cut by 4 bases, the J end by 1 base, with 12 bases between. Per germline, CDR1 SGDLS and CDR2 YYNGEE. The CDR3 is 15 amino acids. DNA for the CDR3: TGTGCCAGCAGCCCGAGCCCACAGAGCAATCAGCCCCAGCATTTT. Translated: CASSPSPQSNQPQHF. Complete variable domain (other parts from reference TRBV9 and TRBJ1-5): DSGVTQTPKHLITATGQRVTLRCSPRSGDLSVYWYQQSLDQGLQFLIQYYNGEERAKGNILERFSAQQFPDLHSELNLSSLELGDSALYFCASSPSPQSNQPQHFGDGTRLSIL.

The chain is built from TRBV19 and TRBJ1-5, with 9 bases lining up with TRBD1. Germline CDR1 LNHDA, CDR2 SQIVND (reference sequence). Trimming at V came to 5 bases and at J to 5 bases, leaving 13 bases not matched to a gene. The CDR3 length is 17 residues. The CDR3 DNA reads TGTGCCAGTAGTCCCTTACTCCGGGACAGGGAGTATCAGCCCCAGCATTTT. It translates to CASSPLLRDREYQPQHF.

The V gene is TRBV12-3 or TRBV12-4, the J gene TRBJ2-7; a weak D match, TRBD2 (6 bases). CDR3 length: 13 amino acids. Trimming left V 2 bases short and J 4 bases short, with 9 bases between. The CDR3 bases are TGTGCCAGCAGTTTAACTAGCAAATACGAGCAGTACTTC. Its translation is CASSLTSKYEQYF.

The chain carries TRBV9 and TRBJ1-3; a weak D match, TRBD1 (6 bases). The CDR3 spans 18 residues. The germline gives CDR1 SGDLS, CDR2 YYNGEE. The ends were cut back, 3 bases at V and 4 bases at J, with 23 bases in the middle. CDR3 nucleotide sequence: TGTGCCAGCAGCGCTCCTCGAGGACAGACCCTTCTCGGAAACACCATATATTTT. Its protein product is CASSAPRGQTLLGNTIYF.

The chain combines TRBV30 with TRBJ2-2; D may match TRBD1 or TRBD2 (6 bases each). The CDR3 extends over 15 amino acids. CDR1 is GTSNPN and CDR2 is SVGIG in the germline V gene (reference sequence). Trimming took 0 bases from V and 6 from J, leaving 14 bases between them. The CDR3 DNA reads TGTGCCTGGAGTGTAGTAGGGGGGTACTCCGGGGAGCTGTTTTTT. Its protein is CAWSVVGGYSGELFF. Together with reference TRBV30 and TRBJ2-2, the CDR3 gives the full variable domain: SQTIHQWPATLVQPVGSPLSLECTVEGTSNPNLYWYRQAAGRGLQLLFYSVGIGQISSEVPQNLSASRPQDRQFILSSKKLLLSDSGFYLCAWSVVGGYSGELFFGEGSRLTVL.

The chain employs TRBV30 and TRBJ2-2, with D unclear. Between the trimmed V and J ends, which lost 0 bases and 9 bases, there was a span of 8 bases. The CDR3 covers 12 residues. Looked up from germline, CDR1 is GTSNPN and CDR2 is SVGIG (reference sequence). This chain's CDR3 is CAWSVGGWELFF. For the CDR3, the DNA is TGTGCCTGGAGTGTTGGTGGTTGGGAGCTGTTTTTT.

The chain joins TRBV14 to TRBJ2-6; maybe TRBD1 (6 bases). Germline V CDR1 and CDR2: SGHDN, FVKESK. The ends were cut back, 4 bases at V and 2 bases at J, with 21 bases in the middle. The length of the CDR3 is 19 residues. DNA of the CDR3: TGTGCCAGCAGCCCACCGTGGGGCAGGGGAGAAACTGGGGCCAACGTCCTGACTTTC. It translates to CASSPPWGRGETGANVLTF.

The chain recombines TRBV30 with TRBJ1-1, with D perhaps matching TRBD1 (5 bases). CDR3 size: 13 residues. In germline, CDR1 is GTSNPN, CDR2 SVGIG (reference sequence). V was cut by 6 bases and J by 0 bases, with 11 bases left in between. The CDR3 nucleotides are TGTGCCTGTCTCAACAGGATGAACACTGAAGCTTTCTTT. Translating gives CACLNRMNTEAFF.

The chain combines TRBV5-4 with TRBJ1-1; D perhaps matches TRBD1 (6 bases). The CDR3 totals 14 residues. V lost 7 bases, J lost 5 bases, and 18 bases lay in between. The germline gives CDR1 SGHNT, CDR2 YYREEE (reference sequence). The CDR3 DNA is TGTGCCAGCTCGATACAGGGAGTGCTGACTGAAGCTTTCTTT. The encoded protein is CASSIQGVLTEAFF.

The chain recombines TRBV29-1 with TRBJ2-3; no definite D call. The CDR3 contains 16 residues. The ends were cut back, 0 bases at V and 4 bases at J, with 17 bases in the middle. Germline loops: CDR1 SQVTM, CDR2 ANQGSEA. CDR3 sequence reads: CSVEDAVLKDADTQYF. Here the CDR3 DNA reads TGCAGCGTTGAAGACGCCGTACTTAAAGACGCAGATACGCAGTATTTT.

This sequence joins TRBV28 and TRBJ1-1, with 7 bases identical to TRBD1. V trimming: 5 bases; J trimming: 0 bases; junction bases outside the gene matches: 9. Per germline, CDR1 MDHEN and CDR2 SYDVKM. The CDR3 totals 16 residues. This CDR3 is CASSAGDSRMNTEAFF. The CDR3 DNA sequence: TGTGCCAGCAGTGCTGGGGACAGCAGAATGAACACTGAAGCTTTCTTT.

The gene calls are TRBV27 and TRBJ2-5; TRBD2 agrees at 12 bases. Trimming cost V 8 bases and J 5 bases; bases outside gene matches: 12. The germline V gene encodes CDR1 MNHEY and CDR2 SMNVEV (reference sequence). This CDR3 contains 16 residues. The CDR3 reads CASSLLAGGPTETQYF. The CDR3 coding sequence is TGTGCCAGCTCATTACTAGCGGGGGGTCCGACGGAGACCCAGTACTTC.

V and J are TRBV5-6 and TRBJ2-1, with 9 bases lining up with TRBD2. Germline V gives CDR1 SGHDT, CDR2 YYEEEE. V shed 4 bases, J shed 0 bases, and the junction held 14 bases outside the gene matches. The CDR3 runs to 19 residues. As DNA, the CDR3 is TGTGCCAGCAGCCCGGGAGTAGCGGGGGAGGAGAGCTCCTACAATGAGCAGTTCTTC. It specifies CASSPGVAGEESSYNEQFF.

The CDR3 DNA reads TGTGCCAGCAGCCCTAGCGGGGGGGCGGGTGAGCAGTACTTC. Protein product: CASSPSGGAGEQYF. This rearrangement joins TRBV7-2 to TRBJ2-7; TRBD2 matches 12 bases. Germline CDR1 SGHTA, CDR2 FQGNSA. The V gene end was trimmed by 5 bases and the J gene end by 7 bases; junction bases not matched to a gene: 6. The CDR3 consists of 14 residues. Full variable domain (rest looked up from reference TRBV7-2 and TRBJ2-7): GAGVSQSPSNKVTEKGKDVELRCDPISGHTALYWYRQSLGQGLEFLIYFQGNSAPDKSGLPSDRFSAERTGGSVSTLTIQRTQQEDSAVYLCASSPSGGAGEQYFGPGTRLTVT.

The rearrangement uses TRBV19 and TRBJ2-3; D unclear. The V end was cut by 1 base, the J end by 6 bases, with 26 bases between. The CDR3 is 19 amino acids. Germline V gives CDR1 LNHDA, CDR2 SQIVND (reference sequence). In DNA form, the CDR3 reads TGTGCCAGTAGTATAGGCTCTAGTAGGTCCTCTTATTTGGGGGATACGCAGTATTTT. It encodes CASSIGSSRSSYLGDTQYF.

This chain connects TRBV15 to TRBJ1-3, with TRBD1 matching 11 bases. The CDR3 runs to 16 residues. V lost 3 bases to trimming and J lost 4 bases; unmatched junction nucleotides: 5. Germline V lookup: CDR1 LNHNV, CDR2 YYDKDF (reference sequence). The CDR3 reads CATSSGQGAGGNTIYF. CDR3 nucleotide sequence: TGTGCCACCAGCAGCGGACAGGGGGCAGGCGGAAACACCATATATTTT.

J is TRBJ2-1 and V is TRBV18; TRBD1 aligns across 7 bases. Looked up from germline, CDR1 is KGHSH and CDR2 is LQKENI. This CDR3 is 16 amino acids long. Trimming removed 0 bases from V and 5 bases from J; junction bases left unmatched: 7. The CDR3 DNA reads as TGTGCCAGCTCACCACCGAAGGGGGCCTTGGACAATGAGCAGTTCTTC. Protein: CASSPPKGALDNEQFF.

The chain is built from TRBV6-5 and TRBJ1-1; D gene ambiguous. The CDR3 has 13 amino acids. CDR1 MNHEY and CDR2 SVGAGI come from the germline V gene. Trimming took off 7 bases at V and 3 bases at J, with 12 bases between the two ends. The DNA of the CDR3 is TGTGCCAGCACTCAGGAACGTGACACTGAAGCTTTCTTT. It yields the protein CASTQERDTEAFF.

The chain is built from TRBV2 and TRBJ1-5; no clear D. The length of the CDR3 is 15 residues. CDR1 SNHLY and CDR2 FYNNEI come from the germline V gene. V dropped 4 bases and J dropped 0 bases, with 10 bases sitting between them. This chain's CDR3 is CASSVRHNSNQPQHF. CDR3 DNA: TGTGCCAGCAGTGTACGACACAATAGCAATCAGCCCCAGCATTTT. Variable domain in full (rest from reference TRBV2 and TRBJ1-5): EPEVTQTPSHQVTQMGQEVILRCVPISNHLYFYWYRQILGQKVEFLVSFYNNEISEKSEIFDDQFSVERPDGSNFTLKIRSTKLEDSAMYFCASSVRHNSNQPQHFGDGTRLSIL.

The rearrangement links TRBV18 to TRBJ1-2; no reliable D call. This CDR3 has 17 residues. The germline V gene has CDR1 KGHSH and CDR2 LQKENI. V lost 5 bases, J lost 1 base, and 20 bases lay in between. As DNA, the CDR3 is TGTGCCAGCTCAGCGGTAACGGGGTTTTCTGTTAACTATGGCTACACCTTC. Translated, it gives CASSAVTGFSVNYGYTF.

The rearrangement uses TRBV7-6 and TRBJ2-7; possible D gene TRBD2, 7 bases. V was pared by 2 bases and J by 3 bases, with 17 bases between. The CDR3 has 16 residues. Germline V gene data show CDR1 as SGHVS and CDR2 as FNYEAQ. CDR3 residues: CASSLLAGANDYEQYF. Here the CDR3 DNA reads TGTGCCAGCAGCTTATTGGCGGGGGCCAATGACTACGAGCAGTACTTC.

The rearrangement uses TRBV6-4 and TRBJ1-6; D is possibly TRBD1 (5 bases). The CDR3 runs 18 residues. The V gene lost 10 bases and the J gene lost 4 bases, with 26 bases spanning the gap. CDR1 is MRHNA and CDR2 is SNTAGT in the germline V gene. CDR3 loop: CAIREDTIRNHYNSPLHF. CDR3 DNA: TGTGCCATCCGAGAGGACACAATCCGTAACCATTATAATTCACCCCTCCACTTT.

The gene calls are TRBV6-5 and TRBJ1-1, with D hard to call. Germline loops: CDR1 MNHEY, CDR2 SVGAGI. This CDR3 has 11 amino acids. The ends were cut back, 5 bases at V and 8 bases at J, with 9 bases in the middle. CDR3 residues: CASSRAPEAFF. The CDR3 nucleotides read TGTGCCAGCAGTCGAGCCCCCGAAGCTTTCTTT.